The clone carrying this T cell receptor beta chain has at least ten counts. The antigen is not known. This record belongs to a study of T cells in Graves' hyperthyroidism and ophthalmopathy. General study findings and limits: Also found in blood were most expanded thyroid clonotypes above 0.001. Patients with ophthalmopathy were separated from those with stable hyperthyroidism by a 13 V-J model.

Each ophthalmopathy patient scored at least 3 on the Clinical Activity Score and at least 4 on NOSPECS grade, with duration under 3 months. Not enrolled were patients with uncontrolled infection, other autoimmune disease, pregnancy or lactation. RNA transcripts yielded amplified TCR beta CDR3 regions. Using the HTBI primer set, a first-round RT-PCR was run on the TCR CDR3. TCRdb reprocessed the multiplex PCR reads via MiXCR and lists one record per CDR3 protein. The repertoire consists of approximately 520,000 distinct CDR3 sequences, with approximately 25% occurring once and the leading ten covering approximately 10%. V lost 0 bases and J 3 bases, leaving 17 bases between the germline ends. CDR1 and CDR2 (germline): MGHRA, YSYEKL. CDR3 length: 17 amino acids.

The rearrangement uses TRBV4-1 and TRBJ1-1; no clear D gene. Sequenced material: blood. The TCR originated in a woman aged 30 to 39 with Graves' ophthalmopathy. CDR3 sequence (DNA): TGCGCCAGCAGCCAAGAAATAGGGCTGGATACGGACACTGAAGCTTTCTTT. Encoded protein: CASSQEIGLDTDTEAFF.